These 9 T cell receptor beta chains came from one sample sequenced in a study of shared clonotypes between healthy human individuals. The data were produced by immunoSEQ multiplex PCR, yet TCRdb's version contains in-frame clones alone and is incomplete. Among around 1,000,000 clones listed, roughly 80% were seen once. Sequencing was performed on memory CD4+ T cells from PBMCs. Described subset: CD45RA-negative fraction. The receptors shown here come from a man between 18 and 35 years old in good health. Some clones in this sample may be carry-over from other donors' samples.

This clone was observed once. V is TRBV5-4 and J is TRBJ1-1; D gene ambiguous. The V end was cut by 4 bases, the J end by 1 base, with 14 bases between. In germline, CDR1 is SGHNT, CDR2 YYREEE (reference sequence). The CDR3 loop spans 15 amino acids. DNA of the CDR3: TGTGCCAGCAGCCGAGCTTTCGCCCAGAACACTGAAGCTTTCTTT. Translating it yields CASSRAFAQNTEAFF.

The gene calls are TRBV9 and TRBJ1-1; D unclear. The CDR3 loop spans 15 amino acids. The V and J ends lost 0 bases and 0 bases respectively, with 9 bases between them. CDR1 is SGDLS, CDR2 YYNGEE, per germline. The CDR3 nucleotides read TGTGCCAGCAGCGTAGCTACTATGATGAACACTGAAGCTTTCTTT. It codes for CASSVATMMNTEAFF.

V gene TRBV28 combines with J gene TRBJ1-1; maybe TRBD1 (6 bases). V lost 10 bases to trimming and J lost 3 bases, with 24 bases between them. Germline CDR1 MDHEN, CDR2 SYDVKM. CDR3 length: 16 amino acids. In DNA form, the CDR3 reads TGTGCCACCACACCAGGGGCTGAGGGGTGGTACACTGAAGCTTTCTTT. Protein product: CATTPGAEGWYTEAFF. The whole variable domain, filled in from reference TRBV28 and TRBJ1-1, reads DVKVTQSSRYLVKRTGEKVFLECVQDMDHENMFWYRQDPGLGLRLIYFSYDVKMKEKGDIPEGYSVSREKKERFSLILESASTNQTSMYLCATTPGAEGWYTEAFFGQGTRLTVV.

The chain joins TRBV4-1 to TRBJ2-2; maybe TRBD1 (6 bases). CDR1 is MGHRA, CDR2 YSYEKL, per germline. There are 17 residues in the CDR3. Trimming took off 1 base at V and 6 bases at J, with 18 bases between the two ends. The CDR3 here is CASSQGPPQGRAGELFF. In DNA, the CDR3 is TGCGCCAGCAGCCAAGGTCCCCCCCAGGGGCGGGCCGGGGAGCTGTTTTTT.

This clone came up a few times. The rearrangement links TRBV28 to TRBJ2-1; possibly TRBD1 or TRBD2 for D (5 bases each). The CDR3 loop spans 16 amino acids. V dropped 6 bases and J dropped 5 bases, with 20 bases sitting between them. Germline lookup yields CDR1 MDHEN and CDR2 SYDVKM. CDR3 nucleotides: TGTGCCAGCAGCCCTTACTACGGGACCAAGAACAATGAGCAGTTCTTC. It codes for CASSPYYGTKNNEQFF. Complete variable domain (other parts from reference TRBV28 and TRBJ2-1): DVKVTQSSRYLVKRTGEKVFLECVQDMDHENMFWYRQDPGLGLRLIYFSYDVKMKEKGDIPEGYSVSREKKERFSLILESASTNQTSMYLCASSPYYGTKNNEQFFGPGTRLTVL.

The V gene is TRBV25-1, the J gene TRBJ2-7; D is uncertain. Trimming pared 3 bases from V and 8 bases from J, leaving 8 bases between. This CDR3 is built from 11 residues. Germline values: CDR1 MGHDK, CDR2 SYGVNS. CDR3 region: CASSDYVQQYF. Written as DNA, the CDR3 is TGTGCCAGCAGTGATTACGTCCAGCAGTACTTC.

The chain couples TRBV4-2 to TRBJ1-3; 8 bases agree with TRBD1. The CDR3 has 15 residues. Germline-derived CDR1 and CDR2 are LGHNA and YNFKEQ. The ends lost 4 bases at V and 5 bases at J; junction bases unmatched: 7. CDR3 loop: CASSREQGARNTIYF. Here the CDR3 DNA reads TGTGCCAGCAGCCGAGAGCAGGGGGCAAGAAACACCATATATTTT.

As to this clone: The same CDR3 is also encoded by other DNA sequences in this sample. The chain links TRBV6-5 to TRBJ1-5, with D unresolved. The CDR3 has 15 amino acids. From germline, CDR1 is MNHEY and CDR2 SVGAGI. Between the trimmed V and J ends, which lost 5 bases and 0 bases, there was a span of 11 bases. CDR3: CASSPRGYSNQPQHF. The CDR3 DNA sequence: TGTGCCAGCAGTCCCAGAGGGTATAGCAATCAGCCCCAGCATTTT.

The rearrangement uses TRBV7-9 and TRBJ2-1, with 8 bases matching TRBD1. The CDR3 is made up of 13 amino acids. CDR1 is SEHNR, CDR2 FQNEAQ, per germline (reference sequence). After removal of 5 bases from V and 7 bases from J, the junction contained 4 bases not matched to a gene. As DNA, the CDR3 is TGTGCCAGCAGCGAAAACAGGGGGAATGAGCAGTTCTTC. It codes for CASSENRGNEQFF.